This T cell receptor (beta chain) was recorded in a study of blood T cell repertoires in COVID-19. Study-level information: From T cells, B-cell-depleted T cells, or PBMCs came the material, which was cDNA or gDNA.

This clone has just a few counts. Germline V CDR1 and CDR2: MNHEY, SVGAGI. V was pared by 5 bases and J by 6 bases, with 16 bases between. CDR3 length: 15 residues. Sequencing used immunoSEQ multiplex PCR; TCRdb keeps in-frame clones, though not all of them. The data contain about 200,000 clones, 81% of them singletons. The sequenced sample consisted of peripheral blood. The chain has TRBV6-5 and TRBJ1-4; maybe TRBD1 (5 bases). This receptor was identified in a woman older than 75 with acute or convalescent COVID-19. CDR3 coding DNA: TGTGCCAGCAGTCCGGTGGGGCCGACCTATGAAAAACTGTTTTTT. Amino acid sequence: CASSPVGPTYEKLFF.